Below, 26 T cell receptor beta chains from the same sample are listed, as sequenced in a study of cytomegalovirus exposure and HLA in healthy donors (TCRdb year 2017). The library was built by means of the immunoSEQ multiplex PCR assay. The immuneACCESS repertoire file appears here via TCRdb, limited to in-frame rearrangements. These files lack a portion of the clones; in checked studies, under half of the deficit traces to unresolved V genes, and the cause of the others is not known. Here the sample has under 75,000 clones; over 90% occur a single time. Approximately 5% of the sample rests with the top ten. The sequenced material came from PBMCs. The source of these receptors is a man between 18 and 35 years old in good health and CMV-seropositive.

This chain joins TRBV6-6 and TRBJ1-2; 8 nucleotides line up with TRBD1. CDR3 length equals 14 residues. J was trimmed by 8 bases and V by 0 bases; bases with no gene match: 5. Germline V gene lookup returns CDR1 MNHNY and CDR2 SVGAGI (reference sequence). The CDR3 coding sequence is TGTGCCAGCAGTTACTCGAGCAACAGGGGGGGCTACACCTTC. As protein: CASSYSSNRGGYTF.

V gene TRBV9 combines with J gene TRBJ2-2; TRBD2 might be the D (6 bases). CDR1 and CDR2 from the germline V gene are SGDLS and YYNGEE. The CDR3 covers 17 residues. Trimming removed 0 bases from V and 5 bases from J, with 17 bases in between. CDR3 region: CASSVVGEAVPTGELFF. CDR3 sequence (DNA): TGTGCCAGCAGCGTAGTAGGGGAGGCAGTCCCAACCGGGGAGCTGTTTTTT.

The chain links TRBV28 to TRBJ2-5, with 7 nucleotides matching TRBD2. Per the germline V gene, CDR1 is MDHEN and CDR2 is SYDVKM. This CDR3 contains 17 residues. V trimming: 7 bases; J trimming: 2 bases; junction bases outside the gene matches: 16. The CDR3 region has the DNA TGTGCCAGCACCGCGGGTCGCGCTAGCGGATTTCAAGAGACCCAGTACTTC. This codes for CASTAGRASGFQETQYF.

The chain carries TRBV28 and TRBJ2-3; 7 bases map to TRBD2. In germline, CDR1 is MDHEN, CDR2 SYDVKM. With 6 bases clipped from V and 0 bases from J, the junction kept 9 bases outside the gene matches. This CDR3 spans 16 amino acids. CDR3 sequence: CASSLRGGTSTDTQYF. In DNA form, the CDR3 reads TGTGCCAGCAGCCTACGCGGGGGAACTAGCACAGATACGCAGTATTTT.

The chain uses TRBV14 and TRBJ2-3; TRBD1 matches 9 bases. The length of the CDR3 is 12 residues. Trimming at V came to 6 bases and at J to 11 bases, leaving 6 bases not matched to a gene. Germline CDR1 SGHDN, CDR2 FVKESK. CDR3 residues: CASSHRGQRQYF. CDR3 sequence (DNA): TGTGCCAGCAGTCACAGGGGGCAGAGGCAGTATTTT.

V and J are TRBV30 and TRBJ2-2; no definite D call. Germline V gene sequence: CDR1 GTSNPN, CDR2 SVGIG (reference sequence). The CDR3 is 14 amino acids. V was pared by 5 bases and J by 7 bases, with 17 bases between. The CDR3 here is CAWAKSSPGGELFF. DNA for the CDR3: TGTGCCTGGGCTAAGTCCTCCCCGGGCGGGGAGCTGTTTTTT.

In this sample, this clone turned up once. The chain recombines TRBV6-5 with TRBJ2-5, with TRBD2 as a possible D gene (6 bases). CDR3 length: 13 residues. The germline V gene has CDR1 MNHEY and CDR2 SVGAGI. The V gene lost 6 bases and the J gene lost 4 bases, with 12 bases spanning the gap. The CDR3 bases are TGTGCCAGCAGACTCGGGGGTGGAGAGACCCAGTACTTC. Its protein is CASRLGGGETQYF.

J is TRBJ1-1 and V is TRBV28; D not resolved. V lost 1 base to trimming and J lost 1 base, with 16 bases between them. Germline values: CDR1 MDHEN, CDR2 SYDVKM. The CDR3 is 17 amino acids. The CDR3 bases are TGTGCCAGCAGTTTATCAACGTACAGCTTAGAGAACACTGAAGCTTTCTTT. It yields the protein CASSLSTYSLENTEAFF.

The rearrangement joins TRBV5-1 to TRBJ2-7; 7 bases align to TRBD2. The CDR3 length is 14 residues. The germline CDR1 and CDR2 sequences are SGHRS and YFSETQ. Losses at the gene ends were 4 bases for V and 2 bases for J; bases not matched to a gene: 6. Here the CDR3 DNA reads TGCGCCAGCAGCCCCTATGGGGGGGCCTACGAGCAGTACTTC. Translating gives CASSPYGGAYEQYF.

This clone was counted once. The rearrangement links TRBV20-1 to TRBJ2-3; 7 bases are shared with TRBD2. The CDR3 contains 11 residues. CDR1 and CDR2 (germline): DFQATT, SNEGSKA (reference sequence). Germline trimming cut 0 bases from V and 14 bases from J; bases unmatched to any gene: 5. The CDR3 here is CSAREGGSRYF. CDR3 sequence (DNA): TGCAGTGCTAGAGAGGGGGGGAGTAGGTATTTT.

This chain connects TRBV5-1 to TRBJ1-1; D gene unclear. Trimming removed 4 bases from V and 0 bases from J, with 7 bases in between. CDR1 and CDR2 from the germline V gene are SGHRS and YFSETQ. CDR3 size: 13 residues. The CDR3 DNA reads as TGCGCCAGCAGCAACAGTCTGAACACTGAAGCTTTCTTT. It encodes CASSNSLNTEAFF.

The chain carries TRBV27 and TRBJ1-2; tentatively, D is TRBD1 (6 bases). V was pared by 3 bases and J by 8 bases, with 13 bases between. The germline gives CDR1 MNHEY, CDR2 SMNVEV (reference sequence). The CDR3 extends over 13 amino acids. The DNA for the CDR3 is TGTGCCAGCAGTTTGGGGGCGGCGGAGGGCTACACCTTC. Amino acids: CASSLGAAEGYTF.

V usage is TRBV28 and J usage is TRBJ1-1, with 11 positions matching TRBD1. The CDR3 has 16 amino acids. Germline CDR1 is MDHEN and CDR2 is SYDVKM. Trimming at V came to 10 bases and at J to 5 bases, leaving 15 bases not matched to a gene. The CDR3 coding sequence is TGTGCCATTCAAGGACAGGGGGCGCTTTTTGAAACTGAAGCTTTCTTT. It encodes CAIQGQGALFETEAFF.

V is TRBV28 and J is TRBJ2-6; D perhaps matches TRBD1 (5 bases). The CDR3 extends over 17 amino acids. The germline V gene encodes CDR1 MDHEN and CDR2 SYDVKM. Trimming shortened V by 5 bases and J by 0 bases, and 14 bases separated the two germline ends. CDR3 loop: CASSEGAGGSGANVLTF. In nucleotides, the CDR3 is TGTGCCAGCAGTGAAGGGGCAGGTGGCTCTGGGGCCAACGTCCTGACTTTC.

The chain carries TRBV7-2 and TRBJ2-7; the D is unclear. V lost 5 bases and J 4 bases, leaving 12 bases between the germline ends. The CDR3 totals 13 residues. Germline lookup yields CDR1 SGHTA and CDR2 FQGNSA. CDR3 bases: TGTGCCAGCAGCCCAGGCATGGGTTACGAGCAGTACTTC. This codes for CASSPGMGYEQYF. The full variable domain, in which reference TRBV7-2 and TRBJ2-7 provide the parts outside the CDR3, is GAGVSQSPSNKVTEKGKDVELRCDPISGHTALYWYRQSLGQGLEFLIYFQGNSAPDKSGLPSDRFSAERTGGSVSTLTIQRTQQEDSAVYLCASSPGMGYEQYFGPGTRLTVT.

CDR3 nucleotide sequence: TGTGCCAGCAGCTTAGAGGGGTTTCCCGAGCAGTACTTC. The encoded protein is CASSLEGFPEQYF. The chain carries TRBV7-9 and TRBJ2-7; D is perhaps TRBD1 (5 bases). Trimming took off 1 base at V and 6 bases at J, with 10 bases between the two ends. This CDR3 spans 13 amino acids. Germline V lookup: CDR1 SEHNR, CDR2 FQNEAQ (reference sequence).

The gene calls are TRBV19 and TRBJ2-7, with D tentatively TRBD1 (6 bases). This CDR3 contains 14 residues. V gave up 0 bases and J gave up 7 bases, with 13 bases separating them. Germline values: CDR1 LNHDA, CDR2 SQIVND (reference sequence). The CDR3: CASSIEGRGGEQYF. CDR3 nucleotide sequence: TGTGCCAGTAGTATAGAAGGCAGGGGTGGGGAGCAGTACTTC.

The chain recombines TRBV30 with TRBJ1-4; D gene ambiguous. Trimming shortened V by 0 bases and J by 0 bases, and 20 bases separated the two germline ends. The germline gives CDR1 GTSNPN, CDR2 SVGIG (reference sequence). CDR3 length: 19 amino acids. The chain's CDR3 is CAWSVRGKGKIPTNEKLFF. Here the CDR3 DNA reads TGTGCCTGGAGTGTACGGGGTAAGGGAAAGATTCCAACTAATGAAAAACTGTTTTTT.

The V call is TRBV28, the J call TRBJ1-4, with 10 bases that match TRBD1. This CDR3 region has 15 residues. The germline gives CDR1 MDHEN, CDR2 SYDVKM. J gave up 6 bases and V 1 base, and 2 bases lay outside the gene matches. The DNA of the CDR3 is TGTGCCAGCAGTTTATCGGACAGGGGGTATGAAAAACTGTTTTTT. It codes for CASSLSDRGYEKLFF.

The chain carries TRBV6-1 and TRBJ2-7, with D perhaps TRBD1 (6 bases). Trimming removed 5 bases from V and 2 bases from J, with 13 bases in between. The CDR3 length is 14 residues. The germline gives CDR1 MNHNS, CDR2 SASEGT. This chain's CDR3 is CASSSWGPPYEQYF. The CDR3, as DNA: TGTGCCAGCAGTTCGTGGGGGCCGCCCTACGAGCAGTACTTC.

The rearrangement uses TRBV6-5 and TRBJ1-1; the D is unclear. Trimming took 7 bases from V and 1 from J, leaving 7 bases between them. The CDR3 is 12 amino acids. Germline CDR1 is MNHEY and CDR2 is SVGAGI. The CDR3 DNA reads TGTGCCAGCACAACAGAGAACACTGAAGCTTTCTTT. The encoded protein is CASTTENTEAFF.

The V and J genes are TRBV4-2 and TRBJ1-1; no definite D call. The CDR3 has 15 amino acids. Trimming took off 4 bases at V and 8 bases at J, with 20 bases between the two ends. Looked up from germline, CDR1 is LGHNA and CDR2 is YNFKEQ. The CDR3 loop reads CASSLEVQRVSEAFF. CDR3 bases: TGTGCCAGCAGCCTGGAGGTTCAGCGGGTGAGCGAAGCTTTCTTT.

The CDR3 DNA sequence: TGTGCCAGCAGCTCCATCACGTCAATCAGGGTCCACGAGCAGTACTTC. It encodes CASSSITSIRVHEQYF. V usage is TRBV7-9 and J usage is TRBJ2-7; tentative D call: TRBD1 (5 bases). CDR3 length equals 16 residues. V lost 4 bases, J lost 5 bases, and 21 bases lay in between. Germline CDR1 SEHNR, CDR2 FQNEAQ (reference sequence).

This sequence joins TRBV7-2 and TRBJ2-7; D might be TRBD2 (6 bases). The CDR3 loop spans 14 amino acids. V was cut by 2 bases and J by 3 bases, with 11 bases left in between. Per germline, CDR1 SGHTA and CDR2 FQGNSA. The CDR3 region is CASSLSLGGYEQYF. CDR3 coding DNA: TGTGCCAGCAGCTTAAGTCTGGGGGGCTACGAGCAGTACTTC.

This chain uses TRBV5-6 with TRBJ2-5, with a possible D match to TRBD2 (5 bases). The V gene's germline CDR1 is SGHDT and CDR2 YYEEEE. The CDR3 extends over 15 amino acids. V was cut by 0 bases and J by 6 bases, with 15 bases left in between. The CDR3 coding sequence is TGTGCCAGCAGCTTGGGCCCCCCAACCGGGAAGACCCAGTACTTC. This sequence encodes CASSLGPPTGKTQYF.

V usage is TRBV5-1 and J usage is TRBJ1-3, with no clear D. Germline CDR1 is SGHRS and CDR2 is YFSETQ. V lost 0 bases to trimming and J lost 2 bases, with 6 bases between them. CDR3 length equals 14 residues. CDR3 amino acids: CASSLDGAGNTIYF. The DNA of the CDR3 is TGCGCCAGCAGCTTGGACGGGGCTGGAAACACCATATATTTT.